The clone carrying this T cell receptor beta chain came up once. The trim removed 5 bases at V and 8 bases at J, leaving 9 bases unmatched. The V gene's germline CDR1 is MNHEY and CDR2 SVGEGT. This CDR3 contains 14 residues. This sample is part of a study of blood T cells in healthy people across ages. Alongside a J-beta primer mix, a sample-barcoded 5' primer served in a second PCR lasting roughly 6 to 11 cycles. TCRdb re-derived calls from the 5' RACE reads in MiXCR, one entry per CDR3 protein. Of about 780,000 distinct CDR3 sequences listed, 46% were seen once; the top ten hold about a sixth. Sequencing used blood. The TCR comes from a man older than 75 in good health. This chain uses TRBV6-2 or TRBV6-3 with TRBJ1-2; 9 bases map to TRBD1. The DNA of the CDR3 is TGTGCCAGCAGTATCGGACAGGGGAGAGAGGGCTACACCTTC. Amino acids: CASSIGQGREGYTF.